This T cell receptor beta chain derives from a study of long-term antiretroviral therapy in people with HIV. Points from the study as a whole: ART adherence, viral resistance and therapy changes were not recorded. At every time point, clones expanded before ART dominated the repertoire.

To note about this clone: Its antigen is unidentified.

A v3.0 immunoSEQ assay was performed at survey level. TCRdb's copy holds only in-frame clones and misses some; the assay was immunoSEQ multiplex PCR. The table includes 20,000 to 25,000 clones, roughly 84% detected once. Researchers secured at least one pre-ART and at least two post-ART PBMC samples from each donor. This specimen consisted of unsorted PBMCs, obtained less than 2.5 years after starting antiretroviral therapy. The source is a man in his forties or fifties with HIV.

CDR3 region: CASSQGLSTGELFF. The CDR3 coding sequence is TGTGCCAGCAGCCAAGGACTCTCCACCGGGGAGCTGTTTTTT. The chain has TRBV7-3 and TRBJ2-2; maybe TRBD2 (5 bases). The V gene's germline CDR1 is SGHTA and CDR2 FQGTGA. The CDR3 covers 14 residues. V lost 5 bases and J lost 4, with 11 bases in between.